These 14 T cell receptor beta chains came from one sample sequenced in a study of CD8 T cells in ankylosing spondylitis. TCRdb ran MiXCR on the 5' RACE reads and lists one entry per CDR3 protein. The data show under 300,000 distinct CDR3 sequences, with roughly 10% seen just once and under 7% held by the top ten. The sample comprised blood, either unsorted or a sorted T cell fraction (not recorded which). The source of these receptors is a male donor with ankylosing spondylitis or in good health (not recorded which).

In its sample, this clonotype was seen many times. The chain uses TRBV27 and TRBJ2-1; D not certain. V was shortened by 3 bases and J by 1 base, with 7 bases between the two germline ends. This CDR3 is 14 amino acids long. Germline loops: CDR1 MNHEY, CDR2 SMNVEV (reference sequence). The CDR3: CASSFGGSYNEQFF. CDR3 in DNA: TGTGCCAGCAGTTTCGGCGGATCCTACAATGAGCAGTTCTTC.

In this sample, this clonotype turned up many times. V usage is TRBV3-1 and J usage is TRBJ1-1; 8 bases fit TRBD1. V lost 2 bases, J lost 4 bases, and 12 bases stayed unmatched. Germline lookup yields CDR1 LGHDT and CDR2 YNNKEL (reference sequence). The CDR3 is 17 residues long. The CDR3: CASSQRLAQGVATEAFF. The CDR3 bases are TGTGCCAGCAGCCAAAGGCTAGCACAGGGGGTTGCCACTGAAGCTTTCTTT.

The table lists this clonotype with many counts. V usage is TRBV20-1 and J usage is TRBJ2-3, with D unclear. Trimming shortened V by 2 bases and J by 1 base, and 16 bases separated the two germline ends. There are 16 residues in the CDR3. Germline V gene sequence: CDR1 DFQATT, CDR2 SNEGSKA (reference sequence). Here the CDR3 DNA reads TGCAGTGCTAGACCTCTAAGTACGAGCGGCACAGATACGCAGTATTTT. This gives the protein CSARPLSTSGTDTQYF.

This clonotype has at least ten counts. The chain carries TRBV12-3 or TRBV12-4 and TRBJ2-1, with 10 bases lining up with TRBD2. With 3 bases clipped from V and 5 bases from J, the junction kept 1 base outside the gene matches. This CDR3 spans 14 amino acids. CDR3 nucleotides: TGTGCCAGCAGTTTCCTAGCGGGGGACAATGAGCAGTTCTTC. Translated: CASSFLAGDNEQFF.

The J gene is TRBJ1-1, the V gene TRBV6-1; D is ambiguous. The length of the CDR3 is 15 residues. CDR1 is MNHNS, CDR2 SASEGT, per germline. V was pared by 3 bases and J by 6 bases, with 17 bases between. The CDR3 nucleotides are TGTGCCAGCAGTGAGGACGGGAGTTCTTCTTCTGAAGCTTTCTTT. It codes for CASSEDGSSSSEAFF.

This clonotype was seen at least ten times. This sequence joins TRBV12-3 or TRBV12-4 and TRBJ2-3; weak D call: TRBD2 (6 bases). The CDR3 runs to 12 residues. Trimming cost V 8 bases and J 0 bases, with 6 bases left between them. CDR3 nucleotides: TGTGCCAGCGGGGGGAGCACAGATACGCAGTATTTT. Amino acids: CASGGSTDTQYF.

This clonotype was seen ten or more times. CDR3 amino acids: CASSDSSEDEQYF. DNA for the CDR3: TGTGCCAGCAGTGACTCATCGGAGGACGAGCAGTACTTC. The V and J genes are TRBV6-4 and TRBJ2-7, with a possible D match to TRBD2 (5 bases). The CDR3 runs to 13 residues. Looked up from germline, CDR1 is MRHNA and CDR2 is SNTAGT. V lost 0 bases and J 5 bases, leaving 8 bases between the germline ends.

V and J are TRBV5-1 and TRBJ2-2; 8 bases are a match to TRBD1. The CDR3 runs to 16 residues. CDR1 and CDR2 (germline): SGHRS, YFSETQ. V was pared by 0 bases and J by 4 bases, with 5 bases of the junction left unmatched. CDR3 nucleotide sequence: TGCGCCAGCAGCTTGGATCAGGGGGCAGGCACCGGGGAGCTGTTTTTT. Its protein is CASSLDQGAGTGELFF.

This clonotype was seen repeatedly, ten times or more. The chain joins TRBV5-1 to TRBJ1-1, with D perhaps matching TRBD1 (5 bases). The CDR3 totals 14 residues. Germline V gene data show CDR1 as SGHRS and CDR2 as YFSETQ. V was clipped by 7 bases and J by 0 bases, with 13 bases between them. The CDR3 region has the DNA TGCGCCAGCCGCTGGCAGGGAATGAACACTGAAGCTTTCTTT. It codes for CASRWQGMNTEAFF.

This clonotype appeared many times. The gene calls are TRBV5-1 and TRBJ1-5, with no clear D. Trimming left V 1 base short and J 4 bases short, with 6 bases between. Per the germline V gene, CDR1 is SGHRS and CDR2 is YFSETQ. The CDR3 runs 13 residues. CDR3 amino acids: CASSLSLNQPQHF. The CDR3 DNA follows: TGCGCCAGCAGCTTGTCCCTTAATCAGCCCCAGCATTTT.

This clonotype was detected only once. This chain uses TRBV6-1 with TRBJ2-5; 10 bases are shared with TRBD2. Per germline, CDR1 MNHNS and CDR2 SASEGT. Trimming at V came to 6 bases and at J to 5 bases, leaving 9 bases not matched to a gene. The CDR3 has 15 amino acids. CDR3 bases: TGTGCCAGCAGGGATAGCGGGGGGCCCAAGGAGACCCAGTACTTC. It yields the protein CASRDSGGPKETQYF.

In its sample, this clonotype was seen many times. V gene TRBV5-1 combines with J gene TRBJ1-1, with D hard to call. Germline V lookup: CDR1 SGHRS, CDR2 YFSETQ. This CDR3 comprises 14 residues. Trimming removed 0 bases from V and 0 bases from J, with 6 bases in between. The DNA of the CDR3 is TGCGCCAGCAGCTTGGGAGAGCTGAACACTGAAGCTTTCTTT. Translation: CASSLGELNTEAFF.

This clonotype appeared a few times. The chain is built from TRBV29-1 and TRBJ1-2; D not resolved. Trimming removed 4 bases from V and 6 bases from J, with 15 bases in between. The CDR3 contains 13 residues. Germline CDR1 is SQVTM and CDR2 is ANQGSEA. The CDR3 nucleotides read TGCAGCGTTGCCTTAGGCGGAAACCATGGCTACACCTTC. Its translation is CSVALGGNHGYTF.

This clonotype was observed many times. This chain joins TRBV7-8 and TRBJ2-7, with D possibly TRBD2 on 5 matching bases. Germline CDR1 reads SGHVS; CDR2 reads FQNEAQ. CDR3 length: 14 residues. V lost 0 bases, J lost 3 bases, and 9 bases lay in between. Written as DNA, the CDR3 is TGTGCCAGCAGCTTAGCCCCCGGGAACTACGAGCAGTACTTC. As protein: CASSLAPGNYEQYF.